The 13 T cell receptor beta chains below come from one sample, sequenced in a study of blood T cell repertoires in COVID-19. Sequencing was performed with immunoSEQ multiplex PCR; in TCRdb, only in-frame clones are kept and a portion is missing. This table has 170,000 or so clones, 86% appearing once. Sequenced: peripheral blood. All receptors come from a man in his fifties or sixties with active or convalescent COVID-19.

The rearrangement links TRBV4-1 to TRBJ1-1; 12 positions match TRBD1. Germline CDR1 reads MGHRA; CDR2 reads YSYEKL. V lost 0 bases, J lost 5 bases, and 4 bases stayed unmatched. This CDR3 comprises 16 residues. The DNA of the CDR3 is TGCGCCAGCAGCCAAGATGGGACAGGGGGCCGGACTGAAGCTTTCTTT. Translation: CASSQDGTGGRTEAFF.

The chain couples TRBV5-6 to TRBJ1-1, with 8 bases matching TRBD1. The CDR3 runs 13 residues. Germline V gene data show CDR1 as SGHDT and CDR2 as YYEEEE. J was trimmed by 6 bases and V by 8 bases; bases with no gene match: 9. The CDR3 here is CASRQGPGPEAFF. Here the CDR3 DNA reads TGTGCCAGTAGACAGGGGCCCGGGCCTGAAGCTTTCTTT.

The rearrangement links TRBV4-3 to TRBJ1-1; the D gene is possibly TRBD1 (5 bases). The ends were cut back, 4 bases at V and 1 base at J, with 10 bases in the middle. Germline lookup yields CDR1 LGHNA and CDR2 YSLEER. The CDR3 length is 14 residues. The DNA for the CDR3 is TGCGCCAGCAGCCGGGTCGGGGGGAACACTGAAGCTTTCTTT. As protein: CASSRVGGNTEAFF.

This chain joins TRBV19 and TRBJ1-1; tentatively, D is TRBD1 (6 bases). The germline V gene has CDR1 LNHDA and CDR2 SQIVND (reference sequence). V lost 4 bases and J lost 8, with 11 bases in between. CDR3 length: 12 residues. The CDR3 protein is CASSKAGEEAFF. CDR3 sequence (DNA): TGTGCCAGTAGTAAAGCAGGGGAGGAAGCTTTCTTT.

The chain joins TRBV3-1 (or the pseudogene TRBV3-2) to TRBJ2-4; 9 nucleotides agree with TRBD2. Trimming at V came to 1 base and at J to 7 bases, leaving 11 bases not matched to a gene. The CDR3 spans 17 residues. Per the germline V gene, CDR1 is LGHDT and CDR2 is YNNKEL (reference sequence). This CDR3 is CASSQAAGGGLRNIQYF. The CDR3 bases are TGTGCCAGCAGCCAAGCTGCGGGAGGGGGATTAAGGAACATTCAGTACTTC.

The chain couples TRBV9 to TRBJ2-5; 9 positions agree with TRBD2. The CDR3 contains 15 residues. After removal of 2 bases from V and 2 bases from J, the junction contained 4 bases not matched to a gene. The germline gives CDR1 SGDLS, CDR2 YYNGEE. This CDR3 reads CASSVNSGSQETQYF. The CDR3 coding sequence is TGTGCCAGCAGCGTCAATAGCGGGAGTCAAGAGACCCAGTACTTC. Complete variable domain (other parts from reference TRBV9 and TRBJ2-5): DSGVTQTPKHLITATGQRVTLRCSPRSGDLSVYWYQQSLDQGLQFLIQYYNGEERAKGNILERFSAQQFPDLHSELNLSSLELGDSALYFCASSVNSGSQETQYFGPGTRLLVL.

The count of this clone is one. The chain couples TRBV28 to TRBJ1-2; tentative D call: TRBD1 (5 bases). Trimming shortened V by 11 bases and J by 5 bases, and 24 bases separated the two germline ends. Germline V gene lookup returns CDR1 MDHEN and CDR2 SYDVKM. The CDR3 runs to 15 residues. Here the CDR3 reads CAARSRDGGGYGYTF. DNA for the CDR3: TGTGCCGCACGTTCCCGGGACGGCGGGGGGTATGGCTACACCTTC.

CDR3 protein: CASSQLGQSNEQYF. CDR3 coding DNA: TGTGCCAGCAGCCAACTGGGACAGAGTAACGAGCAGTACTTC. The chain employs TRBV3-1 (or the pseudogene TRBV3-2) and TRBJ2-7, with 7 bases matching TRBD1. CDR3 length: 14 amino acids. CDR1 is LGHDT and CDR2 is YNNKEL in the germline V gene (reference sequence). With V trimmed by 2 bases and J by 5 bases, 6 bases remained unmatched.

The rearrangement links TRBV29-1 to TRBJ2-5; tentatively, D is TRBD2 (6 bases). The CDR3 runs to 14 residues. The germline V and J ends were trimmed by 3 bases and 4 bases, with 15 bases remaining between them. Germline V gene data show CDR1 as SQVTM and CDR2 as ANQGSEA. CDR3 DNA: TGCAGCGTTGAGGAGGGTTGGAGGGGAGAGACCCAGTACTTC. This sequence encodes CSVEEGWRGETQYF.

The J gene is TRBJ1-5, the V gene TRBV29-1; 12 bases fit TRBD1. V shed 6 bases and J 6 bases; nucleotides not matched to a gene: 9. Germline V CDR1 and CDR2: SQVTM, ANQGSEA. CDR3 length: 15 residues. The CDR3 loop is CSVRTGTGGGQPQHF. The DNA for the CDR3 is TGCAGCGTCCGAACCGGGACAGGGGGCGGTCAGCCCCAGCATTTT.

The chain's CDR3 is CASSWYGRGGSYEQYF. The DNA of the CDR3 is TGTGCCAGCAGCTGGTACGGGCGGGGGGGCTCCTACGAGCAGTACTTC. This chain links TRBV7-9 with TRBJ2-7; TRBD2 agrees at 9 bases. J gave up 0 bases and V 4 bases, and 7 bases lay outside the gene matches. Looked up from germline, CDR1 is SEHNR and CDR2 is FQNEAQ (reference sequence). The CDR3 totals 16 residues.

This sequence joins TRBV7-7 and TRBJ2-5, with 15 bases matching TRBD2. CDR1 and CDR2 from the germline V gene are SSHAT and FNYEAQ (reference sequence). Trimming took 1 base from V and 4 from J; bases not matched to a gene: 4. This CDR3 has 17 residues. CDR3 in DNA: TGTGCCAGCAGCTTAGGGACTAGCGGGGGGGCAGGAGAGACCCAGTACTTC. It is translated as CASSLGTSGGAGETQYF.

The chain carries TRBV3-1 (or the pseudogene TRBV3-2) and TRBJ2-4, with D possibly being TRBD2 (5 bases). Germline V lookup: CDR1 LGHDT, CDR2 YNNKEL (reference sequence). The CDR3 extends over 17 amino acids. Trimming shortened V by 0 bases and J by 0 bases, and 12 bases separated the two germline ends. CDR3 bases: TGTGCCAGCAGCCAAGACATAAGAGGGATAGCCAAAAACATTCAGTACTTC. Protein: CASSQDIRGIAKNIQYF.